This T cell receptor (beta chain) came from a study of spatial heterogeneity in lung cancer. The overall study: Compared with alpha-chain sequences, beta-chain sequences were consistently detected in greater numbers. An average of more than ten raw reads was observed per unique TCR and UMI combination. Study results and limitations: Numbers of ubiquitous and regional expanded TCRs tracked ubiquitous and regional nonsynonymous mutation counts, respectively. Tumoral mutation counts were tracked by counts of expanded intratumoral alpha and beta TCRs.

There are 16 residues in the CDR3. The V segment lost 4 bases and the J segment 2 bases; nucleotides outside the gene matches: 1. The time point denotes: sample taken at primary tumor resection. Sequencing was performed on whole RNA extracted from tumor and nontumor lung tissue, or from frozen PBMC, and the material was left unsorted. This clonotype was picked up a small number of times. Its antigen is currently unknown. Since it is a stray read in a library aimed at alpha chains, this beta chain has a size that is not meaningful. TCRdb ran MiXCR on the 5' RACE reads and lists one entry per CDR3 protein. The sample yields about 18,000 distinct CDR3 sequences, roughly a tenth seen once.

This chain uses TRBV12-3 or TRBV12-4 with TRBJ2-1, with 14 bases fitting TRBD2. Specimen: lung tumor tissue, collected at surgery. The receptor comes from a female donor with early-stage non-small cell lung cancer. The CDR3 DNA reads TGTGCCAGCAGTTGGACTAGCGGGGGGACCTACAATGAGCAGTTCTTC. Encoded protein: CASSWTSGGTYNEQFF.